This T cell receptor beta chain is drawn from a study of CD8+CD57+ T cells in acquired aplastic anemia. The wider study: An average of approximately 3.2 ug of DNA was obtained from sorted CD4+ and CD8+ cells. About 10 million reads, on average, were obtained for CD4+ cells from healthy donors.

This CDR3 is built from 15 residues. Germline-derived CDR1 and CDR2 are DFQATT and SNEGSKA (reference sequence). The junction had 5 bases not matched to a gene; V was cut back by 0 bases and J by 4 bases. Concerning this clonotype: Its antigen remains unidentified.

Study outcomes and limitations: No significant patient-versus-control difference appeared in CD8+ Simpson's diversity. Comparison of patients with controls identified about 27 shared CD8+ CDR3 sequences.

Genomic DNA acted as the template from which TCR beta VDJ combination and CDR3 sequence profiling were carried out. TCRdb redid the calling of the reads with MiXCR, one entry per CDR3 protein. The sample has 150,000 to 200,000 distinct CDR3 sequences, 55% to 70% seen once; the top ten hold less than 55%. The chain joins TRBV20-1 to TRBJ1-3; 8 positions match TRBD1. The clonotype comes from a human donor in good health. Sequenced material: sorted CD4+, CD8+, or CD8+CD57+ T cells (not recorded which) from PBMCs. This chain's CDR3 is CSARDRGPSGNTIYF. CDR3 sequence (DNA): TGCAGTGCTAGAGACAGGGGGCCTTCCGGAAACACCATATATTTT.